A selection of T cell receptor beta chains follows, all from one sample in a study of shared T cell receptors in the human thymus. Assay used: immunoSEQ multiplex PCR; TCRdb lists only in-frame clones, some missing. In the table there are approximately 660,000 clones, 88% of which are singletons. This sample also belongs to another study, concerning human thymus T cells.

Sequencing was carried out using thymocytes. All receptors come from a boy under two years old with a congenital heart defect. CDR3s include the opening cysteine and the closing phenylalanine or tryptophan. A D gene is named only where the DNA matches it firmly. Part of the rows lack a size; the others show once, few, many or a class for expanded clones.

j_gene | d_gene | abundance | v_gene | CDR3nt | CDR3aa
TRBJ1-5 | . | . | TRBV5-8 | TGTGCCAGCAGCCCCCGCGGTAAACAGGCAGGCAATAATCAGCCCCAGCATTTT | CASSPRGKQAGNNQPQHF
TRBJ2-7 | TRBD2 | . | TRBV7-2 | TGTGCCAGCAGCTCCCCGGGAGGGACGGTGGACGAGCAGTACTTC | CASSSPGGTVDEQYF
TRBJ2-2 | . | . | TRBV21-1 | TGTGCCAGCAGCAAAAGGGGTCTAGCGGGAGAGAACACCGGGGAGCTGTTTTTT | CASSKRGLAGENTGELFF
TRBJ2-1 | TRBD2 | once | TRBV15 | TGTGCCACCAACCTTGGTCCTGGGACTAGCGACTACAATGAGCAGTTCTTC | CATNLGPGTSDYNEQFF
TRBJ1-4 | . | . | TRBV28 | TGTGCCAGCAGTTTCTCGGGGTGGGATAATGAAAAACTGTTTTTT | CASSFSGWDNEKLFF
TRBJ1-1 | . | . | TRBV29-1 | TGCAGCGTTGGATACAAGGCTTTCTTT | CSVGYKAFF
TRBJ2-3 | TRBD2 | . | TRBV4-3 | TGCGCCAGCAGCCAAGGGGAGGGCGATACGCAGTATTTT | CASSQGEGDTQYF
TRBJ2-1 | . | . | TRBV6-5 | TGTGCCAGCAGTATGATGCAGGGGACGTCCGATGAGCAGTTCTTC | CASSMMQGTSDEQFF
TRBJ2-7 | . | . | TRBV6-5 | TGTGCCAGCAGTTACGGCCTAGCGAGACTGGGCGAGCAGTACTTC | CASSYGLARLGEQYF
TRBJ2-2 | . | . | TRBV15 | TGTGCCACCAGCAGAGAGGGGGCGACTACTCGCCGGGCCGGGGAGCTGTTTTTT | CATSREGATTRRAGELFF
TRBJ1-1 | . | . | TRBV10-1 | TGCGCCAGCAGTGAGTCCGAGACAGCCCGGCACACTGAAGCTTTCTTT | CASSESETARHTEAFF
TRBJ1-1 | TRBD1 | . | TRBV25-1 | TGTGCCAGTCTCAAACAGGGGGCACGGACTGAAGCTTTCTTT | CASLKQGARTEAFF
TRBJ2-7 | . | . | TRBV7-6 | TGTGCCAGCAGCCCTGTGGTACAGACCTCCTACGAGCAGTACTTC | CASSPVVQTSYEQYF
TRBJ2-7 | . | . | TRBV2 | TGTGCCAGCAGTGTGCTAGCCCCGACCTACGAGCAGTACTTC | CASSVLAPTYEQYF
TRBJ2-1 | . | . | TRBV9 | TGTGCCAGCAGCGCCGCCCCGGGTTTGGGCAATGAGCAGTTCTTC | CASSAAPGLGNEQFF
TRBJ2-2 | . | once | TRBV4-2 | TGTGCCAGCAGCCAAGCCAGTTCCACCGGGGAGCTGTTTTTT | CASSQASSTGELFF
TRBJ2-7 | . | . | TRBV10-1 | TGCGCCAGCAGTGAAGGCGGTGCCTACGAGCAGTACTTC | CASSEGGAYEQYF
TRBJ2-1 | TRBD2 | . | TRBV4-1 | TGCGCCAGCAGCCAATTGGGACTAGCGGGAGGGAATGAGCAGTTCTTC | CASSQLGLAGGNEQFF
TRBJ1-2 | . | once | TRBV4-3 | TGCGCCAGCAGCCAAGTGGGGCGGGCGGGGGCGGCTAACTATGGCTACACCTTC | CASSQVGRAGAANYGYTF
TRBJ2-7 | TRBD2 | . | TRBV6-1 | TGTGCCAGCGGCCTTGGTAGCGGGAGGCGTCGCGAGCAGTACTTC | CASGLGSGRRREQYF
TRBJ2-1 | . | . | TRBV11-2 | TGTGCCAGCAGCGCTAGGGGGTACAATGAGCAGTTCTTC | CASSARGYNEQFF
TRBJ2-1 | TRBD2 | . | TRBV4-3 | TGCGCCAGCAGCCAAGAGGTAATAGCGGGAGGGCCGGTGACCGAACAGCACAATGAGCAGTTCTTC | CASSQEVIAGGPVTEQHNEQFF
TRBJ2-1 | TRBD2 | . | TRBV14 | TGTGCCAGCAGCCAGACGACTAGCAGCTACAATGAGCAGTTCTTC | CASSQTTSSYNEQFF
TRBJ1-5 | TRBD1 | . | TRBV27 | TGTGCCGGCGGAAACAGGGGAGAGCCCCAGCATTTT | CAGGNRGEPQHF
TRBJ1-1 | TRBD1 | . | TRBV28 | TGTGCCAGCAGCCGGACAGGGAGGAACACTGAAGCTTTCTTT | CASSRTGRNTEAFF
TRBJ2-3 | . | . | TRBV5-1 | TGCGCCAGCAGAACCCACAGGAGATCTAGCACAGATACGCAGTATTTT | CASRTHRRSSTDTQYF
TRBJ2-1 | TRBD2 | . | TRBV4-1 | TGCGCCAGCAGCCGGACTAGCGGGACGTACAATGAGCAGTTCTTC | CASSRTSGTYNEQFF
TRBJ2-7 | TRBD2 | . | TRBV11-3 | TGTGCCAGCAGCTTAGTCGCCCGGGACTATGTCTACGAGCAGTACTTC | CASSLVARDYVYEQYF
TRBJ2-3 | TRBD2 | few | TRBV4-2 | TGTGCCAGCAGCCAAGAAGCTCTAGCGGGAGTTCATACGCAGTATTTT | CASSQEALAGVHTQYF
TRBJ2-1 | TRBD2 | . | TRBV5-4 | TGTGCCAGCAGCCCAAGCGGGACCTACAATGAGCAGTTCTTC | CASSPSGTYNEQFF
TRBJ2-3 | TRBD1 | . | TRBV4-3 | TGCGCCAGCAGCCAAGATCACCCCGACAGGGCCCGCACAGATACGCAGTATTTT | CASSQDHPDRARTDTQYF
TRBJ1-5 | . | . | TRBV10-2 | TGCGCCAGCAGTGATCCCCATAGCAATCAGCCCCAGCATTTT | CASSDPHSNQPQHF
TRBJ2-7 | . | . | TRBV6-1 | TGTGCCAGCGGGTCGGGGTACGAGCAGTACTTC | CASGSGYEQYF
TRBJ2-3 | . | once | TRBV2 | TGTGCCAGCAATTTTCGAGCGGCTAGCACAGATACGCAGTATTTT | CASNFRAASTDTQYF
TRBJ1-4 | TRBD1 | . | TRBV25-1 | TGTGCCAGCAGGACAGGGCGACACAATGAAAAACTGTTTTTT | CASRTGRHNEKLFF
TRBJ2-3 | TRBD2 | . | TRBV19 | TGTGCCAGTAGTATCAGCGGGAGTGATACGCAGTATTTT | CASSISGSDTQYF
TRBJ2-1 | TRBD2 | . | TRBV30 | TGTGCCTGGAGAAAGATAGCGGGCACCTACAATGAGCAGTTCTTC | CAWRKIAGTYNEQFF
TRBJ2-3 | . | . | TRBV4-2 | TGTGCCAGCAGCCAAGATTCAGCGCGCTCTAGCACAGATACGCAGTATTTT | CASSQDSARSSTDTQYF
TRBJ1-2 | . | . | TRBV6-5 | TGTGCCAGCAGTTACCAGAGAGGAGGTGGCTACACCTTC | CASSYQRGGGYTF
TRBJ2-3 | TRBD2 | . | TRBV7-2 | TGTGCCAGCAGCTCAAAAGAGCGGGAGGGCACAGATACGCAGTATTTT | CASSSKEREGTDTQYF
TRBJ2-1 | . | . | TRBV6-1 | TGTGCCAGCAGACGGACTCGCTACAATGAGCAGTTCTTC | CASRRTRYNEQFF
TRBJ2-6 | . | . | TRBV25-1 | TGTGCCAGCAGAGGACAGTCTGGGGCCAACGTCCTGACTTTC | CASRGQSGANVLTF
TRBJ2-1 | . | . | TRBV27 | TGTGCCAGCACTGCCAAATCGACCGGGTGGGATGAGCAGTTCTTC | CASTAKSTGWDEQFF
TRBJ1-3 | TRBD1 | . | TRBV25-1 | TGTGCCAGCAGTGGCGGACAGGTGCCGAAGGGAAACACCATATATTTT | CASSGGQVPKGNTIYF
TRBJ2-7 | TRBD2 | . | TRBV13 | TGTGCCAGCAGACCCGGACTAGCGGACCCTTGGGAGCAGTACTTC | CASRPGLADPWEQYF
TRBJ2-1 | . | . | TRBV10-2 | TGCGCCAGTCGACTCAGCCCCAGCATTCAGTTCTTC | CASRLSPSIQFF
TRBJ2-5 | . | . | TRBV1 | TGCACCAGCAGAGGACTAGCGGGACCGCTAGGGGAGACCCAGTACTTC | CTSRGLAGPLGETQYF
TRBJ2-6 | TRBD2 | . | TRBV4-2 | TGTGCCAGCAGGGTACTGCGGGGACTAAACTCGCTGACTTTC | CASRVLRGLNSLTF
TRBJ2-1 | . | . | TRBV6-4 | TGTGCCAGCAGTGACTCTACGAAGAGCTCCTACAATGAGCAGTTCTTC | CASSDSTKSSYNEQFF
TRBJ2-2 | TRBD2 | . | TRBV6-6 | TGTGCCAGCAGTCGAACAGGAGGGACTATATCCGGGGAGCTGTTTTTT | CASSRTGGTISGELFF
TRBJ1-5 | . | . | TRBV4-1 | TGCGCCAGCAGCCAAGATAGACCAGGGATAAGCAATCAGCCCCAGCATTTT | CASSQDRPGISNQPQHF
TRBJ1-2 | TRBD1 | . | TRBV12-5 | TGTGCTAGTGGAATAAGCCCGGGACAGCTAACTAACTATGGCTACACCTTC | CASGISPGQLTNYGYTF
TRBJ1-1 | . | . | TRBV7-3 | TGTGCCAGCAGCTTACAACAGGGGAACACTGAAGCTTTCTTT | CASSLQQGNTEAFF
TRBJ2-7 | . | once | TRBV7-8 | TGTGCCAGCAGCCCATCTCCATCTCCATCATACAGGGACTACTCCTACGAGCAGTACTTC | CASSPSPSPSYRDYSYEQYF
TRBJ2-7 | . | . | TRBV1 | TGCACCAGCAGCACGGGAGCCGGGTACGAGCAGTACTTC | CTSSTGAGYEQYF